Each of the 12 T cell receptor beta chains below was sequenced from the same sample in a study of a mutant IDH1 vaccine in newly diagnosed glioma. Specified time point: week 35, safety follow-up. Doses comprised 300 ug of mutant IDH1 20-mer peptide each, plus topical imiquimod. Their antigens are not known. The protocol was immunoSEQ multiplex PCR, while the TCRdb copy is restricted to in-frame clones and leaves out a portion. The sample records just over 65,000 clones, about four fifths being singletons. Source: PBMCs, taken from a glioma patient whose treatment included an IDH1 peptide vaccine. The receptors come from a young man with glioma.

V is TRBV30 and J is TRBJ2-3; D not resolved. Germline CDR1 GTSNPN, CDR2 SVGIG (reference sequence). The CDR3 runs to 11 residues. V shed 4 bases and J shed 4 bases, with 6 bases lying between them. As DNA, the CDR3 is TGTGCCTGGATCGTGGCAGATACGCAGTATTTT. It encodes CAWIVADTQYF.

This clone was seen a handful of times. The rearrangement uses TRBV4-1 and TRBJ2-2, with 7 bases lining up with TRBD2. This CDR3 is built from 15 residues. Trimming removed 4 bases from V and 5 bases from J; junction bases left unmatched: 7. Germline CDR1 MGHRA, CDR2 YSYEKL. The CDR3 here is CASSPRLGGTGELFF. The CDR3 DNA reads TGCGCCAGCAGCCCTCGGTTGGGGGGGACCGGGGAGCTGTTTTTT.

The J gene is TRBJ2-5, the V gene TRBV9; no reliable D call. Germline CDR1 reads SGDLS; CDR2 reads YYNGEE. The CDR3 length is 16 residues. V lost 0 bases to trimming and J lost 1 base, with 13 bases between them. DNA for the CDR3: TGTGCCAGCAGCGTAGTGGCAGACCGGGTCCAAGAGACCCAGTACTTC. Its protein product is CASSVVADRVQETQYF.

The chain uses TRBV6-5 and TRBJ1-1; no definite D call. Between the trimmed V and J ends, which lost 6 bases and 11 bases, there was a span of 22 bases. CDR1 and CDR2 (germline): MNHEY, SVGAGI. The CDR3 is 14 amino acids. The CDR3 DNA follows: TGTGCCAGCAGAGACACGACAACCTCATCCAGGGCTTTCTTT. Translating gives CASRDTTTSSRAFF.

V gene TRBV5-5 combines with J gene TRBJ1-1; D gene uncertain. Germline V gene lookup returns CDR1 SGHKS and CDR2 YYEKEE (reference sequence). V was cut by 1 base and J by 3 bases, with 7 bases left in between. This CDR3 contains 13 residues. The CDR3 protein is CASSLLGYTEAFF. CDR3 nucleotide sequence: TGTGCCAGCAGCTTGCTAGGATACACTGAAGCTTTCTTT. The full variable domain, rest sourced from reference TRBV5-5 and TRBJ1-1, is DAGVTQSPTHLIKTRGQQVTLRCSPISGHKSVSWYQQVLGQGPQFIFQYYEKEERGRGNFPDRFSARQFPNYSSELNVNALLLGDSALYLCASSLLGYTEAFFGQGTRLTVV.

The rearrangement uses TRBV19 and TRBJ1-2; tentatively, D is TRBD1 (5 bases). Germline V gene sequence: CDR1 LNHDA, CDR2 SQIVND (reference sequence). The V end was cut by 2 bases, the J end by 5 bases, with 21 bases between. The CDR3 totals 17 residues. CDR3 in DNA: TGTGCCAGTAGTATATTGTCCCCCGGTCCGGGGGGATATGGCTACACCTTC. Amino acid sequence: CASSILSPGPGGYGYTF. The whole variable domain, filled in from reference TRBV19 and TRBJ1-2, reads DGGITQSPKYLFRKEGQNVTLSCEQNLNHDAMYWYRQDPGQGLRLIYYSQIVNDFQKGDIAEGYSVSREKKESFPLTVTSAQKNPTAFYLCASSILSPGPGGYGYTFGSGTRLTVV.

The gene calls are TRBV4-2 and TRBJ1-5, with D possibly TRBD1 on 6 matching bases. Per the germline V gene, CDR1 is LGHNA and CDR2 is YNFKEQ. The CDR3 is made up of 15 amino acids. V was trimmed by 4 bases and J by 0 bases, leaving 10 bases between them. The CDR3 nucleotides read TGTGCCAGCAGCCGGACAGCTTATAGCAATCAGCCCCAGCATTTT. It is translated as CASSRTAYSNQPQHF.

J is TRBJ2-5 and V is TRBV19, with D perhaps TRBD1 or TRBD2 (5 bases each). The CDR3 is 16 residues long. Germline V CDR1 and CDR2: LNHDA, SQIVND (reference sequence). V lost 3 bases to trimming and J lost 2 bases, with 16 bases between them. This CDR3 is CASSIGARAQQETQYF. The CDR3, as DNA: TGTGCCAGTAGTATTGGGGCGCGGGCTCAGCAAGAGACCCAGTACTTC. Combining the CDR3 with reference TRBV19 and TRBJ2-5 gives the whole variable domain DGGITQSPKYLFRKEGQNVTLSCEQNLNHDAMYWYRQDPGQGLRLIYYSQIVNDFQKGDIAEGYSVSREKKESFPLTVTSAQKNPTAFYLCASSIGARAQQETQYFGPGTRLLVL.

This rearrangement joins TRBV5-1 to TRBJ1-6, with D perhaps TRBD1 (5 bases). CDR1 is SGHRS and CDR2 is YFSETQ in the germline V gene. This CDR3 has 15 residues. Trimming cost V 4 bases and J 3 bases, with 11 bases left between them. CDR3 in amino acids: CASSTGTVYNSPLHF. CDR3 nucleotides: TGCGCCAGCAGCACCGGGACGGTCTATAATTCACCCCTCCACTTT. The full variable domain, with the rest looked up from reference TRBV5-1 and TRBJ1-6, is KAGVTQTPRYLIKTRGQQVTLSCSPISGHRSVSWYQQTPGQGLQFLFEYFSETQRNKGNFPGRFSGRQFSNSRSEMNVSTLELGDSALYLCASSTGTVYNSPLHFGNGTRLTVT.

The CDR3 region has the DNA TGTGCCAGCAGCCTGGGACAGGCTTGGGGTGAAGCTTTCTTT. It yields the protein CASSLGQAWGEAFF. The gene calls are TRBV7-2 and TRBJ1-1, with 8 bases that match TRBD1. Unmatched junction bases numbered 9, after V lost 5 bases and J lost 7 bases. The CDR3 spans 14 residues. CDR1 and CDR2 from the germline V gene are SGHTA and FQGNSA.

This chain links TRBV4-3 with TRBJ2-7; D is possibly TRBD2 (6 bases). The V end lost 1 base, the J end lost 4 bases, and 11 bases lay between the germline ends. In germline, CDR1 is LGHNA, CDR2 YSLEER. The CDR3 has 14 amino acids. CDR3 sequence: CASSQGEEVYEQYF. The DNA of the CDR3 is TGCGCCAGCAGCCAAGGGGAGGAGGTTTACGAGCAGTACTTC.

The chain combines TRBV7-2 with TRBJ2-3, with TRBD2 matching 8 bases. In germline, CDR1 is SGHTA, CDR2 FQGNSA. Unmatched junction bases numbered 6, after V lost 3 bases and J lost 7 bases. The CDR3 spans 14 residues. CDR3 DNA: TGTGCCAGCAGCTTGCCTAGCGGGTCGAATACGCAGTATTTT. It is translated as CASSLPSGSNTQYF.